These T cell receptor beta chains were read from a single sample in a study of blood T cell repertoires in COVID-19. Profiled with immunoSEQ multiplex PCR; TCRdb holds only in-frame clones, not every one. This table has tens of thousands of clones, over 80% appearing once. The sequencing sample was made of peripheral blood. Receptors originate from a human donor with active COVID-19. The donor label of this sample is uncertain. Each CDR3 is given with its conserved first and last residue. D genes are given only for firm matches. A row's size may be missing; if present it is once, few, many or a size class.

V gene	clone size	J gene	D gene	CDR3 length	CDR3 DNA	CDR3 protein
TRBV3-1/TRBV3-2	-	TRBJ2-3	-	17	TGTGCCAGCAGCCAAGATACGGGCTGGGACATTTTGAATACGCAGTATTTT	CASSQDTGWDILNTQYF
TRBV5-4	once	TRBJ1-2	-	14	TGTGCCAGCAGCTTAAGACAGGACGTCTATGGCTACACCTTC	CASSLRQDVYGYTF
TRBV6-2/TRBV6-3	-	TRBJ2-3	TRBD2	17	TGTGCCAGCAGTCGCAATCTAGCGGGAGCGGCGACAGATACGCAGTATTTT	CASSRNLAGAATDTQYF
TRBV24-1	-	TRBJ2-3	TRBD2	14	TGTGCCACCAGTGCGGGGGGTTTGCCAGATACGCAGTATTTT	CATSAGGLPDTQYF
TRBV23-1	few	TRBJ2-1	-	15	TGCGCCAGCAGTCCCGCCAGGCCCCTTAACAATGAGCAGTTCTTC	CASSPARPLNNEQFF
TRBV4-2	once	TRBJ2-1	TRBD2	19	TGTGCCAGCAGCCAACCTTTGGGACTAGCGGGAGGAACCACCGATGAGCAGTTCTTC	CASSQPLGLAGGTTDEQFF
TRBV5-1	once	TRBJ2-1	TRBD2	17	TGCGCCAGCAGCTTGCGAGGGCGGGAGATCTCCTACAATGAGCAGTTCTTC	CASSLRGREISYNEQFF
TRBV5-1	-	TRBJ2-7	TRBD1	15	TGCGCCAGCGACCTGGGGGACAGGGTCTCCTACGAGCAGTACTTC	CASDLGDRVSYEQYF
TRBV4-2	-	TRBJ2-7	-	16	TGTGCCAGCAGCCCTACCGGAGCGAGGAGCTCCTACGAGCAGTACTTC	CASSPTGARSSYEQYF
TRBV7-3	few	TRBJ2-1	TRBD2	13	TGTGCCAGCAGCACTAGCGGGAGTAATGAGCAGTTCTTC	CASSTSGSNEQFF
TRBV5-1	-	TRBJ2-7	TRBD1	16	TGCGCCAGCAGCTTAACGGGACAGCGTTTCTCCTACGAGCAGTACTTC	CASSLTGQRFSYEQYF
TRBV4-2	-	TRBJ1-1	-	15	TGTGCCAGCAGCCAAGACAACTTAATGAACACTGAAGCTTTCTTT	CASSQDNLMNTEAFF
TRBV2	-	TRBJ2-1	TRBD1	16	TGTGCCAGCAGTCTGTCCCGGGACAGGGTTAACAATGAGCAGTTCTTC	CASSLSRDRVNNEQFF